These T cell receptor beta chains were read from a single sample in a study of cytomegalovirus exposure and HLA in healthy donors. Assay used: immunoSEQ multiplex PCR; TCRdb lists only in-frame clones, some missing. The record lists around 100,000 clones, of which the ten most abundant hold approximately 0.6%. Source material: PBMCs. All receptors derive from a man between 45 and 60 years old in good health and CMV-seronegative. CDR3s include the opening cysteine and the closing phenylalanine or tryptophan. The order of the fields is V gene, D gene, J gene, CDR3 protein, CDR3 DNA. The D gene is left open where the match is weak.

TRBV11-3	.	TRBJ1-2	CASSLEAGLAGYTF	TGTGCCAGCAGCTTAGAAGCGGGCCTAGCGGGCTACACCTTC
TRBV25-1	.	TRBJ1-1	CASSPTAVTEAFF	TGTGCCAGCAGTCCTACAGCTGTTACTGAAGCTTTCTTT
TRBV12-5	TRBD1	TRBJ1-4	CASGSNRGLANEKLFF	TGTGCTAGTGGTTCAAACAGGGGGCTAGCTAATGAAAAACTGTTTTTT
TRBV18	TRBD1	TRBJ2-2	CASSPAPGQTTGELFF	TGTGCCAGCTCACCGGCTCCGGGACAGACGACCGGGGAGCTGTTTTTT
TRBV14	.	TRBJ1-2	CASSLRQAYGYTF	TGTGCCAGCAGCCTCCGACAGGCCTATGGCTACACCTTC
TRBV7-2	TRBD1	TRBJ2-5	CASSRTGPETQYF	TGTGCCAGCAGCCGGACAGGGCCAGAGACCCAGTACTTC
TRBV6-5	.	TRBJ1-5	CASSLRISNQPQHF	TGTGCCAGCAGCCTCAGGATTAGCAATCAGCCCCAGCATTTT
TRBV19	TRBD2	TRBJ2-2	CASSIIGLAGELFF	TGTGCCAGTAGTATTATTGGACTAGCCGGGGAGCTGTTTTTT
TRBV7-6	TRBD2	TRBJ2-5	CASSFRTSGAPSYQETQYF	TGTGCCAGCAGCTTCAGGACTAGCGGGGCCCCTTCGTACCAAGAGACCCAGTACTTC
TRBV7-2	.	TRBJ1-5	CASSASTAGNQPQHF	TGTGCCAGCAGCGCCTCGACAGCCGGCAATCAGCCCCAGCATTTT
TRBV7-8	TRBD1	TRBJ1-5	CASSLVFSHEGQGKLKNQPQHF	TGTGCCAGCAGCTTAGTGTTCTCCCATGAGGGACAGGGTAAACTCAAGAATCAGCCCCAGCATTTT
TRBV6-5	.	TRBJ1-3	CASSYSRALSGNTIYF	TGTGCCAGCAGTTACTCGAGGGCCCTCTCTGGAAACACCATATATTTT
TRBV5-1	.	TRBJ1-2	CASSGWQETNYGYTF	TGCGCCAGCAGCGGATGGCAGGAAACTAACTATGGCTACACCTTC
TRBV11-2	TRBD1	TRBJ1-1	CASSLGQGAYTEAFF	TGTGCCAGCAGCTTGGGACAGGGGGCTTACACTGAAGCTTTCTTT
TRBV7-9	.	TRBJ1-4	CASRTGSSNEKLFF	TGTGCCAGCAGGACGGGGTCCTCTAATGAAAAACTGTTTTTT
TRBV6-1	TRBD1	TRBJ1-5	CASNRDRISNQPQHF	TGTGCCAGCAACCGGGACAGAATTAGCAATCAGCCCCAGCATTTT
TRBV19	.	TRBJ1-1	CASSQFRGISEAFF	TGTGCCAGTAGCCAGTTTAGGGGGATATCTGAAGCTTTCTTT
TRBV5-8	TRBD2	TRBJ2-7	CASSLGVGLAGEQYF	TGTGCCAGCAGCTTGGGTGTGGGACTAGCGGGAGAGCAGTACTTC
TRBV5-4	TRBD1	TRBJ2-7	CASSQDRVGEQYF	TGTGCCAGCAGCCAAGACAGGGTTGGCGAGCAGTACTTC
TRBV5-1	.	TRBJ2-7	CASSEGLAEQYF	TGCGCCAGCAGCGAGGGACTTGCCGAGCAGTACTTC
TRBV2	TRBD2	TRBJ2-5	CASTGTSGYQETQYF	TGTGCCAGCACTGGGACTAGCGGATACCAAGAGACCCAGTACTTC
TRBV7-9	.	TRBJ1-2	CASSLELAYGYTF	TGTGCCAGCAGCCTAGAGTTGGCCTATGGCTACACCTTC
TRBV6-1	.	TRBJ2-7	CASSEGGRDYEQYF	TGTGCCAGCAGTGAAGGGGGCAGGGACTACGAGCAGTACTTC
TRBV12-5	TRBD1	TRBJ2-1	CASGPGQGSIGSYNEQFF	TGTGCTAGTGGTCCGGGACAGGGGAGTATTGGGTCCTACAATGAGCAGTTCTTC
TRBV5-1	.	TRBJ2-5	CASSSRLPSARETQYF	TGCGCCAGCAGCAGTCGCCTCCCTAGCGCTCGGGAGACCCAGTACTTC
TRBV25-1	.	TRBJ1-5	CASSDDTSNQPQHF	TGTGCCAGCAGTGATGACACTAGCAATCAGCCCCAGCATTTT
TRBV7-2	.	TRBJ2-1	CASSLSASSYNEQFF	TGTGCCAGCAGCTTATCTGCTAGCTCCTACAATGAGCAGTTCTTC
TRBV25-1	TRBD1	TRBJ1-1	CASSEWDRENTEAFF	TGTGCCAGCAGTGAATGGGACAGGGAGAACACTGAAGCTTTCTTT
TRBV19	TRBD1	TRBJ1-1	CASSIELSGTGVNTEAFF	TGTGCCAGTAGTATAGAACTTTCCGGGACAGGGGTGAACACTGAAGCTTTCTTT
TRBV19	TRBD2	TRBJ2-2	CASTPSGAGAGGELFF	TGTGCCAGCACCCCCTCCGGAGCGGGGGCCGGCGGGGAGCTGTTTTTT
TRBV5-5	TRBD1	TRBJ2-1	CASSSLPDRVVEQFF	TGTGCCAGCAGCTCACTGCCCGACAGGGTTGTTGAGCAGTTCTTC
TRBV7-2	.	TRBJ1-2	CASSLDGGAYGYTF	TGTGCCAGCAGCTTAGATGGGGGGGCCTATGGCTACACCTTC
TRBV20-1	.	TRBJ2-5	CSAEMETQYF	TGCAGTGCCGAGATGGAGACCCAGTACTTC
TRBV7-2	TRBD1	TRBJ1-5	CASSPGDRHNQPQHF	TGTGCCAGCAGCCCCGGGGACAGGCATAATCAGCCCCAGCATTTT
TRBV7-2	TRBD2	TRBJ2-1	CASSLTSGYGEQFF	TGTGCCAGCAGCTTGACTAGCGGGTACGGTGAGCAGTTCTTC
TRBV7-9	TRBD1	TRBJ2-5	CASSFSGTGVEFQETQYF	TGTGCCAGCAGCTTTTCCGGGACAGGGGTCGAGTTCCAAGAGACCCAGTACTTC
TRBV7-9	.	TRBJ2-7	CASSSVSYEQYF	TGTGCCAGCAGCTCCGTCTCCTACGAGCAGTACTTC
TRBV6-5	TRBD2	TRBJ2-7	CASSRGAGGSYEQYF	TGTGCCAGCAGCCGGGGAGCGGGAGGCTCCTACGAGCAGTACTTC
TRBV2	.	TRBJ1-2	CASSADTTNYGYTF	TGTGCCAGCAGTGCTGACACAACTAACTATGGCTACACCTTC
TRBV7-9	TRBD1	TRBJ2-1	CASSLQIRDRSSNEQFF	TGTGCCAGCAGCCTACAAATCCGGGACAGATCCTCCAATGAGCAGTTCTTC
TRBV14	TRBD2	TRBJ2-1	CASSKWGLAGVNEQFF	TGTGCCAGCAGCAAATGGGGGCTAGCGGGAGTCAATGAGCAGTTCTTC
TRBV7-2	.	TRBJ1-6	CASSQRFGGNDSPLHF	TGTGCCAGCAGCCAGCGGTTTGGGGGGAATGATTCACCCCTCCACTTT
TRBV6-1	.	TRBJ2-7	CASAVYYEQYF	TGTGCCAGCGCGGTATACTACGAGCAGTACTTC
TRBV12-5	TRBD2	TRBJ2-1	CASGRGEWNEQFF	TGTGCTAGTGGTCGGGGGGAATGGAATGAGCAGTTCTTC
TRBV10-2	.	TRBJ1-1	CATYMGGGENTEAFF	TGCGCCACCTATATGGGGGGAGGGGAGAACACTGAAGCTTTCTTT
TRBV7-8	TRBD1	TRBJ1-2	CASSMTGDYGYTF	TGTGCCAGCAGCATGACAGGGGACTATGGCTACACCTTC
TRBV5-1	TRBD1	TRBJ2-2	CASSSRQGADTGELFF	TGCGCCAGCAGCTCCAGACAGGGGGCCGACACCGGGGAGCTGTTTTTT
TRBV11-1	TRBD2	TRBJ2-7	CASSQTSGRAGLSYEQYF	TGTGCCAGCAGCCAGACTAGCGGGAGGGCCGGGTTGTCCTACGAGCAGTACTTC
TRBV27	TRBD1	TRBJ1-5	CASSSGQGQNQPQHF	TGTGCCAGCAGTTCGGGACAGGGTCAGAATCAGCCCCAGCATTTT
TRBV7-2	.	TRBJ2-7	CASSLGDKEYF	TGTGCCAGCAGCTTAGGGGACAAGGAGTACTTC
TRBV6-5	TRBD1	TRBJ1-2	CASSYHLQGSSYGYTF	TGTGCCAGCAGTTACCATCTACAGGGGAGTAGCTATGGCTACACCTTC
TRBV5-4	.	TRBJ1-4	CASSFGGPTNEKLFF	TGTGCCAGCAGCTTCGGTGGGCCAACTAATGAAAAACTGTTTTTT
TRBV11-2	.	TRBJ2-2	CASSLQGTSTGELFF	TGTGCCAGCAGCTTACAAGGGACTTCCACCGGGGAGCTGTTTTTT
TRBV4-3	.	TRBJ1-2	CASSQDRLYGYTF	TGCGCCAGCAGCCAAGACAGGCTCTATGGCTACACCTTC
TRBV7-8	TRBD2	TRBJ2-7	CASSTDSSGTFYEQYF	TGTGCCAGCAGCACCGATTCTAGCGGGACTTTCTACGAGCAGTACTTC
TRBV10-3	.	TRBJ2-7	CAISEQGLYEQYF	TGTGCCATCAGTGAGCAGGGTTTGTACGAGCAGTACTTC
TRBV9	TRBD2	TRBJ2-1	CASSVSGIVDEQFF	TGTGCCAGCAGCGTTAGCGGGATTGTGGATGAGCAGTTCTTC
TRBV7-2	.	TRBJ1-2	CASSLDSYGYTF	TGTGCCAGCAGCTTAGACAGCTATGGCTACACCTTC
TRBV7-8	.	TRBJ2-7	CASSSQGLMTYEQYF	TGTGCCAGCAGCTCCCAGGGACTGATGACTTACGAGCAGTACTTC
TRBV6-5	.	TRBJ1-1	CASVRQGSLNTEAFF	TGTGCCAGCGTTCGTCAGGGTTCCCTTAACACTGAAGCTTTCTTT